This T cell receptor beta chain was retrieved from a study of shared clonotypes between healthy human individuals. Germline lookup yields CDR1 MDHEN and CDR2 SYDVKM. Trimming left V 7 bases short and J 1 base short, with 14 bases between. The CDR3 has 14 amino acids. Clones were read by immunoSEQ multiplex PCR, and TCRdb kept only the in-frame ones, dropping some. This table has about 2.3 million clones, roughly 90% appearing once. This chain links TRBV28 with TRBJ2-7, with D unresolved. The receptor was isolated from a man aged 18 to 30 in good health. Some clones in this sample may be carry-over from other donors' samples. The sample consisted of naive CD4+ T cells from PBMCs. Indicated subset: CD45RA+ positively selected. CDR3 in amino acids: CASNEWAESYEQYF. The CDR3 bases are TGTGCCAGCAATGAATGGGCCGAATCCTACGAGCAGTACTTC.